The rows below give T cell receptor beta chains drawn from one sample of a study of blood T cell repertoires in COVID-19. Assay: immunoSEQ multiplex PCR; the TCRdb copy retains only in-frame clones and omits some. The table has hundreds of thousands of clones, about 80% seen once. Specimen: peripheral blood. Receptors originate from a woman at least 80 years old with acute or convalescent COVID-19. The CDR3 runs from the conserved cysteine through the conserved F or W. D genes are given only for firm matches. For some rows the clone size is stated as once, few or many, or as a class when expanded; others skip it.

CASRNQIIYNSPLHF TGTGCCAGCCGAAACCAGATTATCTATAATTCACCCCTCCACTTT . . TRBJ1-6 TRBV27
CASSHPGAGNYGYTF TGCGCCAGCAGCCACCCAGGGGCTGGAAACTATGGCTACACCTTC . . TRBJ1-2 TRBV4-1
CASSPWGLNEKLFF TGTGCCAGCAGTCCCTGGGGGCTTAATGAAAAACTGTTTTTT once . TRBJ1-4 TRBV27
CAWRDRGRTDTQYF TGTGCCTGGAGGGATAGGGGCCGGACAGATACGCAGTATTTT . . TRBJ2-3 TRBV30
CASSFPGTGDNSPLHF TGTGCCAGCAGCTTTCCCGGGACAGGGGATAATTCACCCCTCCACTTT . TRBD1 TRBJ1-6 TRBV5-5
CAISTKGDTEAFF TGTGCCATCAGTACTAAGGGGGACACTGAAGCTTTCTTT . . TRBJ1-1 TRBV10-3
CASREGGGGETYEQYF TGTGCCAGCAGAGAGGGAGGGGGGGGCGAAACCTACGAGCAGTACTTC . . TRBJ2-7 TRBV28
CASSLGGPNNSPLHF TGTGCCAGCAGCTTAGGGGGCCCCAATAATTCACCCCTCCACTTT once . TRBJ1-6 TRBV7-2
CASSFNLGQGANVLTF TGTGCCAGCAGCTTTAATCTGGGGCAGGGTGCCAACGTCCTGACTTTC . . TRBJ2-6 TRBV5-4
CASSLESGSRNEQFF TGCGCCAGCAGCTTGGAAAGCGGGAGTAGGAATGAGCAGTTCTTC . TRBD2 TRBJ2-1 TRBV5-1
CASSGQANSYEQYF TGCGCCAGCAGCGGGCAGGCGAACTCCTACGAGCAGTACTTC . . TRBJ2-7 TRBV5-1
CASSGGGRGRSHGYTF TGTGCCAGCAGCGGGGGGGGCAGGGGAAGGTCCCATGGCTACACCTTC few . TRBJ1-2 TRBV7-2
CSVLPETGTQYF TGCAGCGTTCTACCCGAGACTGGGACCCAGTACTTC . . TRBJ2-5 TRBV29-1
CASSLTGGRNEKLFF TGTGCCAGCAGCTTGACAGGGGGACGGAATGAAAAACTGTTTTTT . TRBD1 TRBJ1-4 TRBV7-2
CASSYSGNRAYGYTF TGTGCCAGCAGTTACTCAGGAAACAGAGCCTATGGCTACACCTTC . . TRBJ1-2 TRBV6-2/TRBV6-3
CASRERQGGLSYGYTF TGTGCCAGCAGAGAAAGACAGGGTGGTTTATCGTATGGCTACACCTTC . TRBD1 TRBJ1-2 TRBV6-1
CSVERGRGTGNTGELFF TGCAGCGTTGAGCGGGGACGTGGGACGGGAAACACCGGGGAGCTGTTTTTT . . TRBJ2-2 TRBV29-1
CASSLVAEKNTEAFF TGTGCCAGCAGCTTAGTTGCGGAAAAGAACACTGAAGCTTTCTTT . . TRBJ1-1 TRBV7-6
CASSTTSGGAVNEQFF TGTGCCAGCAGTACTACTAGCGGGGGGGCTGTCAATGAGCAGTTCTTC . TRBD2 TRBJ2-1 TRBV27
CASSFLLAHNEQFF TGTGCCAGCAGTTTCCTACTAGCCCACAATGAGCAGTTCTTC . . TRBJ2-1 TRBV28
CASSSQLESTDTQYF TGTGCCAGCAGCTCGCAACTAGAAAGTACAGATACGCAGTATTTT once . TRBJ2-3 TRBV7-9
CASSQDASDIQYF TGCGCCAGCAGCCAAGATGCCAGTGACATTCAGTACTTC once . TRBJ2-4 TRBV4-3
CASSLVGGVTQETQYF TGCGCCAGCAGCTTGGTGGGGGGAGTCACCCAAGAGACCCAGTACTTC . . TRBJ2-5 TRBV5-1
CASGPMGEDEQFF TGTGCTAGTGGACCTATGGGGGAGGATGAGCAGTTCTTC . . TRBJ2-1 TRBV12-5
CASNPGLAGTDTQYF TGTGCCAGTAACCCGGGACTAGCGGGCACAGATACGCAGTATTTT . TRBD2 TRBJ2-3 TRBV19
CASSYQGGRAGTDTQYF TGTGCCAGTAGCTATCAGGGCGGGAGGGCTGGCACAGATACGCAGTATTTT . TRBD2 TRBJ2-3 TRBV19
CSVGEGNTEAFF TGCAGCGTTGGGGAGGGGAACACTGAAGCTTTCTTT few . TRBJ1-1 TRBV29-1
CASSPLTGAGNTIYF TGTGCCAGCTCACCACTCACAGGGGCAGGAAACACCATATATTTT . TRBD1 TRBJ1-3 TRBV18
CASSEYSRGKTQYF TGTGCCAGCAGTGAATATAGCAGGGGGAAGACCCAGTACTTC . TRBD1 TRBJ2-5 TRBV25-1
CASSTRLAGTSSYEQYF TGTGCCAGCAGCACCCGACTAGCGGGTACCTCTTCCTACGAGCAGTACTTC . TRBD2 TRBJ2-7 TRBV7-2
CSAHADREQYGYTF TGCAGCGCACACGCCGACAGGGAACAATATGGCTACACCTTC . TRBD1 TRBJ1-2 TRBV29-1
CASSLGLAAVEQYF TGTGCCAGCAGCTTAGGACTAGCGGCAGTCGAGCAGTACTTC . TRBD2 TRBJ2-7 TRBV7-2
CASSSAPGGYGYTF TGTGCCAGCAGTTCCGCCCCAGGGGGCTATGGCTACACCTTC . TRBD1 TRBJ1-2 TRBV28
CASSPSADTQYF TGTGCCAGCAGCCCCTCCGCAGATACGCAGTATTTT . . TRBJ2-3 TRBV5-4
CASSAVENEKLFF TGTGCCAGCTCGGCGGTCGAGAATGAAAAACTGTTTTTT . . TRBJ1-4 TRBV18
CASSRTGGEAFF TGTGCCAGCAGTCGGACAGGGGGCGAAGCTTTCTTT once TRBD1 TRBJ1-1 TRBV12-3/TRBV12-4
CASSTTSGRHRGETQYF TGTGCCAGCAGCACGACTAGCGGGAGACACCGAGGAGAGACCCAGTACTTC . TRBD2 TRBJ2-5 TRBV7-8
CASSLGQAEGQYF TGCGCCAGCAGCTTAGGACAGGCGGAGGGGCAGTACTTC . . TRBJ2-7 TRBV5-1
CASSADRVGGTDTQYF TGCGCCAGCAGCGCCGACAGGGTAGGGGGCACAGATACGCAGTATTTT . TRBD1 TRBJ2-3 TRBV5-1
CASSQGQGNQPQHF TGTGCCAGCAGCCAAGGCCAGGGCAATCAGCCCCAGCATTTT . . TRBJ1-5 TRBV4-2
CASSSPLAGVRETQYF TGTGCCAGCAGTTCTCCACTAGCGGGGGTCAGAGAGACCCAGTACTTC . TRBD2 TRBJ2-5 TRBV6-2/TRBV6-3
CASSGQGRYYGYTF TGTGCCAGCAGTGGACAGGGAAGATACTATGGCTACACCTTC . TRBD1 TRBJ1-2 TRBV2